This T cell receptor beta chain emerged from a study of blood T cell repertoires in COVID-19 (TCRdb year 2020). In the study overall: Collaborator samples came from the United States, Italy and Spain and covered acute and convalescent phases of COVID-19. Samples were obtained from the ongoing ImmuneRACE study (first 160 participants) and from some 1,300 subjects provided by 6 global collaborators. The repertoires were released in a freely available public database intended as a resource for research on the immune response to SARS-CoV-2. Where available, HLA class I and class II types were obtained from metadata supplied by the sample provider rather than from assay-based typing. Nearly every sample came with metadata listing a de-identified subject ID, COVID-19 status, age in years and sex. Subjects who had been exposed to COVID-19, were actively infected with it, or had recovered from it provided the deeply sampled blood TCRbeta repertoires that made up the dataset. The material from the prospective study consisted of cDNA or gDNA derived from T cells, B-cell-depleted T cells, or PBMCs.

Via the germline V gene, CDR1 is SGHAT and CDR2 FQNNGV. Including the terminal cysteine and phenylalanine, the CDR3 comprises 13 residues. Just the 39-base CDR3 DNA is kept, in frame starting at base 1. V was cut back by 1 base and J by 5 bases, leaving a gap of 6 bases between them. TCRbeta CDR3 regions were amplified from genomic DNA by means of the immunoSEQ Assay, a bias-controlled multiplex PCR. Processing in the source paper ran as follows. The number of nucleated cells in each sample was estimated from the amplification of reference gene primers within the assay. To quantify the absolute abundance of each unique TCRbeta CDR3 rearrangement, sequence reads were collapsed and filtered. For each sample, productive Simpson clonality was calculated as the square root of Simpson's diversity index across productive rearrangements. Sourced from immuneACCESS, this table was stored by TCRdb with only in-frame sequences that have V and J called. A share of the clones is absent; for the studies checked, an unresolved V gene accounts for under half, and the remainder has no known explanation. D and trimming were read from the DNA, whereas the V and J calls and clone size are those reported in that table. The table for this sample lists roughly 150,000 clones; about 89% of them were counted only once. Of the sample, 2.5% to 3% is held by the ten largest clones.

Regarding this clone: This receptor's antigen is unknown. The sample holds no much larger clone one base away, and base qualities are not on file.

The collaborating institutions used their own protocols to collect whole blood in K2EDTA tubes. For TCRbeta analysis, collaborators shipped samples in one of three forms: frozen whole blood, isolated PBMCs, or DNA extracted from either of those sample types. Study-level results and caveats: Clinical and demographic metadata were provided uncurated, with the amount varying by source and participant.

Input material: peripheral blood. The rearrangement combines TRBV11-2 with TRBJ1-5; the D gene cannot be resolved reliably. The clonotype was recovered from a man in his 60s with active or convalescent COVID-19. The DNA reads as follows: TGTGCCAGCAGCTTAGTACTAGATCAGCCCCAGCATTTT. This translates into CASSLVLDQPQHF.